This is a list of T cell receptor beta chains from one sample in a study of blood T cell repertoires in COVID-19. TCRdb's copy holds only in-frame clones and misses some; the assay was immunoSEQ multiplex PCR. The sample includes tens of thousands of clones, roughly 91% seen only once; the top ten take roughly 9.1%. The specimen was PBMCs or T cells enriched from blood (not recorded which). These receptors originate from a woman aged 40 to 50 who had recovered from COVID-19. CDR3s include the opening cysteine and the closing phenylalanine or tryptophan. D genes are given only for firm matches. Some rows mark clone size as missing; the rest say once, few, many or name a class of expanded clone.

j_call,v_call,clone_size,d_call,cdr3_nt,cdr3_aa
TRBJ1-1,TRBV15,NA,NA,TGTGCCACCAGCAGAGATCGCCCCCCCATGGGGCACACTGAAGCTTTCTTT,CATSRDRPPMGHTEAFF
TRBJ2-7,TRBV5-6,NA,TRBD1,TGTGCCAGCAGCTTACCCGGGACAGGGCCGGACGAGCAGTACTTC,CASSLPGTGPDEQYF
TRBJ2-2,TRBV7-9,NA,NA,TGTGCCAGCAGCATCGGACAGTCCACCGGGGAGCTGTTTTTT,CASSIGQSTGELFF
TRBJ1-1,TRBV11-3,NA,NA,TGTGCCAGCAGCCACCGCAGGAACACTGAAGCTTTCTTT,CASSHRRNTEAFF
TRBJ2-5,TRBV19,NA,TRBD2,TGTGCCAGTCGCAGTAGCGGGGGCGAGGGAGAGACCCAGTACTTC,CASRSSGGEGETQYF
TRBJ1-1,TRBV6-5,NA,NA,TGTGCCAGCAGTTTTATTAACGGTAACACTGAAGCTTTCTTT,CASSFINGNTEAFF
TRBJ2-3,TRBV5-8,NA,NA,TGTGCCAGCAGCTTCCGAGTATCCGATACGCAGTATTTT,CASSFRVSDTQYF
TRBJ2-7,TRBV7-9,NA,TRBD1,TGTGCCAGCACCACTACAGGGGGCGAGCAGTACTTC,CASTTTGGEQYF
TRBJ1-3,TRBV5-8,NA,NA,TGTGCCAGCAGCTTGGTGGGCCGATACTTT,CASSLVGRYF
TRBJ2-3,TRBV18,NA,NA,TGTGCCAGCTCGGGCAGCACAGATACGCAGTATTTT,CASSGSTDTQYF
TRBJ2-5,TRBV12-2,few,NA,TGTGCAAGTCGCTTAGGCGCGCGGCGGACTCAAGAGACCCAGTACTTC,CASRLGARRTQETQYF